This T cell receptor beta chain originates from a study of T cells after yellow fever vaccination. General study findings and limits: The secondary response showed a weaker magnitude and a faster peak, day 5 versus 15. Any FACS-sorted repertoire could hold abundant clonotypes that contaminate it from the bulk population.

The CDR3 length is 15 residues. The ends were cut back, 1 base at V and 5 bases at J, with 15 bases in the middle. Germline loops: CDR1 SGHAT, CDR2 FQNNGV. They built TCR cDNA with 5'RACE template switching, a step that put in a universal primer site and UMIs. TCRdb recomputed calls from the 5' RACE reads with MiXCR, one row per CDR3 protein. This table has about 500,000 distinct CDR3 sequences, less than 20% appearing once. Of note for this clonotype: What it binds is not known.

The sequencing here drew on PBMCs, taken less than 6 days after the first yellow fever vaccination. The chain uses TRBV11-2 and TRBJ2-7, with a possible D match to TRBD2 (5 bases). The source of this sequence is a man in his late teens or twenties who received the YFV17D yellow fever vaccine. CDR3 nucleotides: TGTGCCAGCAGCTTAGGGGGAGAGTTCTTGGACGAGCAGTACTTC. Its translation is CASSLGGEFLDEQYF.